This is a list of T cell receptor beta chains from one sample in a study of CD8+ T cells in alopecia areata. Repertoires were generated with immunoSEQ multiplex PCR, while TCRdb's copy carries only in-frame clones and drops some. The sample lists 160,000 or so clones; about 54% were seen once. The sample was CD4+ T cells sorted from blood, taken at approximately week 56, from a patient treated with tofacitinib. The receptors were sampled from a human donor with alopecia areata. CDR3s leave out the opening cysteine and the closing phenylalanine or tryptophan. A D gene is named only where the DNA matches it firmly. Some rows mark clone size as missing; the rest say once, few, many or name a class of expanded clone.

D | V | size | CDR3
TRBD1 | TRBV5-1 | few | ASGKGTGGSGANVLT
- | TRBV27 | - | ASSPPGMVEQF
- | TRBV27 | - | ASSLQGPYNEQF
TRBD1 | TRBV7-2 | once | ASSFGDRDQETQY
- | TRBV29-1 | - | SVGGPQNIQY
- | TRBV5-1 | - | ASSFGVGMNTEAF
- | TRBV6-6 | once | ASSYSREGLEQY
- | TRBV7-9 | many | ASLTGVDTGELF
- | TRBV29-1 | once | SVAVTAYEQY
TRBD1 | TRBV4-1 | - | ASSQAGTGPYNEQF
TRBD1 | TRBV15 | - | ATSPKGAGQGHEQY
- | TRBV30 | few | AWSSRGSRNTGELF
- | TRBV5-1 | - | ASSSGRNYNSPLH
TRBD1 | TRBV5-4 | - | ASSPEGQGKSEQF
TRBD1 | TRBV10-3 | - | AISESDRGGTYEQY
TRBD2 | TRBV30 | - | AWSHLVGRGARTDTQY
- | TRBV4-2 | few | ASSQGFQQETQY
- | TRBV29-1 | - | SVDGQGLYEQY
- | TRBV27 | - | ASSIQPGQDGYT
- | TRBV9 | many | ASSVDENYGYT
- | TRBV11-2 | - | ASSYQLDTASTDTQY
- | TRBV19 | - | ASSITAGGRYEQY